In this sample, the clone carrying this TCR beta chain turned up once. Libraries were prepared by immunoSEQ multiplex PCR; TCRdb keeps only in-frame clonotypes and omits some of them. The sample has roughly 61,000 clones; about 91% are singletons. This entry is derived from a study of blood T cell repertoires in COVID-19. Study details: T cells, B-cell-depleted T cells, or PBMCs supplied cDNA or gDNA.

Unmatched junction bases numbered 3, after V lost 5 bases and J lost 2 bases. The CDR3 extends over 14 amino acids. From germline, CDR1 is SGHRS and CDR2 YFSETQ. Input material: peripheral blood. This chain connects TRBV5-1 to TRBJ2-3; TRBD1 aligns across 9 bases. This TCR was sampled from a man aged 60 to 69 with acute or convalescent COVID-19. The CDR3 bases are TGCGCCAGCAGTCGGGACAGGGCCACAGATACGCAGTATTTT. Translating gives CASSRDRATDTQYF.